The 14 T cell receptor beta chains listed next were all sequenced from one sample in a study of T-cell reconstitution after alpha-beta-depleted transplantation in children. Unique molecular identifiers were built into the TCRbeta library. TCRdb itself ran the PCR reads through MiXCR, one entry per CDR3 protein. Of a few hundred thousand distinct CDR3 sequences listed, roughly a tenth are singletons. The starting material was PBMCs from the stem cell graft donor, obtained from the stem cell graft. The receptors shown here come from a human donor who donated a stem cell graft to a child with acute myeloid leukemia.

This clonotype was picked up a small number of times. This sequence joins TRBV7-6 and TRBJ1-4; TRBD1 is a possible D gene (5 bases). This CDR3 has 14 amino acids. CDR1 and CDR2 (germline): SGHVS, FNYEAQ. The V end was cut by 4 bases, the J end by 4 bases, with 10 bases between. The CDR3, as DNA: TGTGCCAGCAGCTCCAGGGCCTATAATGAAAAACTGTTTTTT. Translating it yields CASSSRAYNEKLFF.

The table lists this clonotype with a few counts. The chain employs TRBV5-1 and TRBJ2-1; TRBD2 is a possible D gene (6 bases). Germline lookup yields CDR1 SGHRS and CDR2 YFSETQ. V lost 5 bases and J 0 bases, leaving 12 bases between the germline ends. The CDR3 totals 15 residues. The CDR3, as DNA: TGCGCCAGCAGGAGGGGCGGGGACTCCTACAATGAGCAGTTCTTC. It specifies CASRRGGDSYNEQFF.

This clonotype appeared a few times. The chain is built from TRBV12-3 or TRBV12-4 and TRBJ2-1; no definite D call. CDR3 length equals 15 residues. V was clipped by 0 bases and J by 2 bases, with 8 bases between them. The CDR3 loop is CASSLAASTYNEQFF. The CDR3 DNA sequence: TGTGCCAGCAGTTTAGCGGCCTCCACCTACAATGAGCAGTTCTTC.

This clonotype came up many times. This chain connects TRBV4-1 to TRBJ1-5; D ambiguous. Germline assignment: CDR1 MGHRA and CDR2 YSYEKL. Between the trimmed V and J ends, which lost 0 bases and 0 bases, there was a span of 3 bases. CDR3 length: 14 residues. The CDR3 spells CASSQEFSNQPQHF. Here the CDR3 DNA reads TGCGCCAGCAGCCAAGAATTTAGCAATCAGCCCCAGCATTTT.

This clonotype was seen at least ten times. The chain carries TRBV9 and TRBJ1-1; TRBD1 might be the D (5 bases). The CDR3 extends over 15 amino acids. The V end was cut by 0 bases, the J end by 0 bases, with 9 bases between. Germline values: CDR1 SGDLS, CDR2 YYNGEE. The CDR3 sequence: CASSVGPGMNTEAFF. The DNA of the CDR3 is TGTGCCAGCAGCGTAGGCCCAGGGATGAACACTGAAGCTTTCTTT.

Ten or more counts support this clonotype. The chain couples TRBV11-2 to TRBJ2-1; TRBD2 might be the D (6 bases). Between the trimmed V and J ends, which lost 2 bases and 5 bases, there was a span of 13 bases. Germline loops: CDR1 SGHAT, CDR2 FQNNGV. CDR3 length: 15 amino acids. In DNA, the CDR3 is TGTGCCAGCAGCTTACGGAGGGGCTATAACAATGAGCAGTTCTTC. This gives the protein CASSLRRGYNNEQFF.

The chain uses TRBV12-3 or TRBV12-4 and TRBJ1-4, with TRBD1 matching over 9 bases. This CDR3 has 13 residues. V gave up 7 bases and J gave up 8 bases; unmatched junction bases: 5. The CDR3 sequence is CASMGQGEEKLFF. CDR3 bases: TGTGCCAGCATGGGACAGGGAGAAGAAAAACTGTTTTTT.

The V gene is TRBV9, the J gene TRBJ2-1; possible D gene TRBD1, 5 bases. CDR3 length equals 13 residues. V dropped 2 bases and J dropped 8 bases, with 11 bases sitting between them. Germline V gives CDR1 SGDLS, CDR2 YYNGEE. This CDR3 reads CASSVNWGDEQFF. In DNA, the CDR3 is TGTGCCAGCAGCGTGAACTGGGGCGATGAGCAGTTCTTC.

About this clonotype: Germline is not matched at one junction end, which may reflect a read error. The V and J genes are TRBV5-4 and TRBJ2-5; TRBD1 or TRBD2 may be the D gene (5 bases each). Germline CDR1 reads SGHNT; CDR2 reads YYREEE (reference sequence). The CDR3 has 14 amino acids. The CDR3 reads CAISSGPGRETQYF. The CDR3 DNA reads as TGTGCCATCAGCTCGGGACCAGGGAGAGAGACCCAGTACTTC. Based on the CDR3 plus reference TRBV5-4 and TRBJ2-5, the full variable domain is ETGVTQSPTHLIKTRGQQVTLRCSSQSGHNTVSWYQQALGQGPQFIFQYYREEENGRGNFPPRFSGLQFPNYSSELNVNALELDDSALYLCAISSGPGRETQYFGPGTRLLVL.

The J gene is TRBJ1-3, the V gene TRBV5-5; D is unresolved. The CDR3 is 13 residues long. The germline V gene has CDR1 SGHKS and CDR2 YYEKEE (reference sequence). V lost 0 bases and J lost 3, with 4 bases in between. Here the CDR3 reads CASSLALGNTIYF. CDR3 nucleotides: TGTGCCAGCAGCTTGGCTCTTGGAAACACCATATATTTT.

This clonotype was detected a few times. V usage is TRBV5-5 and J usage is TRBJ2-2; 7 bases map to TRBD1. This CDR3 is 16 amino acids long. With V trimmed by 4 bases and J by 4 bases, 10 bases remained unmatched. Per germline, CDR1 SGHKS and CDR2 YYEKEE (reference sequence). The CDR3 sequence: CASSPGPGQLTGELFF. The CDR3, as DNA: TGTGCCAGCAGCCCTGGTCCGGGACAGCTCACCGGGGAGCTGTTTTTT.

V and J are TRBV6-1 and TRBJ1-5; the D gene is possibly TRBD1 (6 bases). This CDR3 spans 14 amino acids. V lost 6 bases, J lost 2 bases, and 11 bases lay in between. CDR1 and CDR2 (germline): MNHNS, SASEGT. DNA of the CDR3: TGTGCCAGCAGAGCCTCAGGGGGCAATCAGCCCCAGCATTTT. Translation: CASRASGGNQPQHF.

The V gene is TRBV20-1, the J gene TRBJ2-1, with D possibly being TRBD1 (5 bases). Germline V gene sequence: CDR1 DFQATT, CDR2 SNEGSKA (reference sequence). This CDR3 is built from 13 residues. V was clipped by 6 bases and J by 0 bases, with 9 bases between them. The CDR3, as DNA: TGCAGTGCCCGGACAAGCTCCTACAATGAGCAGTTCTTC. Translation: CSARTSSYNEQFF.

This clonotype has a handful of counts. J is TRBJ2-1 and V is TRBV12-3 or TRBV12-4, with 8 bases aligning to TRBD2. Trimming removed 1 base from V and 4 bases from J; junction bases left unmatched: 6. The CDR3 runs to 16 residues. The CDR3 sequence is CASSLVLAGAYNEQFF. The CDR3 DNA reads TGTGCCAGCAGTTTAGTGCTAGCGGGTGCTTACAATGAGCAGTTCTTC.